The next 4 T cell receptor beta chains were all read from a single sample in a study of CD8 T cells in Susac syndrome. An amount of RNA that ranged from about 0.45 to 1 ug was reverse transcribed with random hexamers. MiXCR, run by TCRdb on the immunoSEQ multiplex PCR reads, gives a single entry per CDR3 protein. The sample holds under 200,000 distinct CDR3 sequences; roughly 96% are singletons and the top ten take less than 0.2%. The specimen sequenced was CD8+ T cells from PBMCs. The receptors were sampled from a human donor with multiple sclerosis.

The sample holds one count of this clonotype. This chain links TRBV4-1 with TRBJ1-5; maybe TRBD1 (6 bases). The V gene lost 1 base and the J gene lost 4 bases, with 14 bases spanning the gap. This CDR3 is built from 16 residues. The germline gives CDR1 MGHRA, CDR2 YSYEKL. CDR3 coding DNA: TGCGCCAGCAGCCAAGTGGGGGGGCAGAAGAATCAGCCCCAGCATTTT. As protein: CASSQVGGQKNQPQHF.

In DNA, the CDR3 is TGCGCCAGCAGCCCTCACGGGCCCGGCTATGGCTACACCTTC. This sequence encodes CASSPHGPGYGYTF. The chain has TRBV4-1 and TRBJ1-2; no clear D gene. Germline lookup yields CDR1 MGHRA and CDR2 YSYEKL. V shed 4 bases and J shed 4 bases, with 13 bases lying between them. This CDR3 has 14 residues.

The chain uses TRBV2 and TRBJ1-4; TRBD1 aligns across 10 bases. CDR1 and CDR2 from the germline V gene are SNHLY and FYNNEI. CDR3 length equals 15 residues. V dropped 11 bases and J dropped 0; count of bases not matched to a gene: 6. CDR3 nucleotides: TGTGCCGGGTGGGACAGGGGAGCAACTAATGAAAAACTGTTTTTT. This translates into CAGWDRGATNEKLFF.

The V call is TRBV15, the J call TRBJ2-5; 9 positions agree with TRBD2. Looked up from germline, CDR1 is LNHNV and CDR2 is YYDKDF (reference sequence). The CDR3 length is 15 residues. The trim removed 2 bases at V and 1 base at J, leaving 2 bases unmatched. The CDR3, as DNA: TGTGCCACCAGCAGAACGACTAGCGGCCAAGAGACCCAGTACTTC. This encodes CATSRTTSGQETQYF.